The present T cell receptor beta chain was sequenced within a study of cytomegalovirus exposure and HLA in healthy donors. On this clone itself: Its antigen is as yet unknown.

PCR was performed using 60 Vbeta and 13 Jbeta primers. Method: immunoSEQ multiplex PCR; TCRdb's copy keeps in-frame clones and lacks some. The table lists about 140,000 clones, around 86% of them singletons. Overall study results and limits: Earlier analysis found most TCR beta V segments productive about 87% or about 30% of the time. Relative to equally common others, HLA-associated TCR beta chains showed greater clonal expansion in a later analysis.

Specimen: PBMCs. The origin of this receptor is a woman aged 45-65 years in good health and CMV-seropositive.

CDR3 sequence: CASSLKRGLAFF. The CDR3 DNA reads TGTGCCAGCAGCCTAAAAAGGGGACTAGCTTTCTTT. The chain employs TRBV13 and TRBJ1-1, with D tentatively TRBD1 (5 bases). CDR3 length equals 12 residues. The V end was cut by 5 bases, the J end by 10 bases, with 14 bases between. Germline assignment: CDR1 PRHDT and CDR2 FYEKMQ (reference sequence).